The 8 T cell receptor beta chains in this list originate from one sample, sequenced in a study of blood T cell repertoires in COVID-19. Libraries were prepared by immunoSEQ multiplex PCR; TCRdb keeps only in-frame clonotypes and omits some of them. The sample records roughly 390,000 clones, 85% being singletons. Sequenced input: peripheral blood. These receptors originate from a woman aged 18 to 35 with acute or convalescent COVID-19.

The CDR3 protein is CAISESGTEQFF. Written as DNA, the CDR3 is TGTGCCATCAGTGAATCCGGGACAGAGCAGTTCTTC. J is TRBJ2-1 and V is TRBV10-3, with a tentative D call TRBD1 (6 bases). The CDR3 contains 12 residues. Germline CDR1 is ENHRY and CDR2 is SYGVKD. The V and J ends lost 3 bases and 10 bases respectively, with 10 bases between them.

The chain combines TRBV3-1 (or the pseudogene TRBV3-2) with TRBJ1-5, with 7 bases lining up with TRBD1. V was clipped by 5 bases and J by 2 bases; unmatched bases: 9. CDR1 and CDR2 (germline): LGHDT, YNNKEL (reference sequence). This CDR3 comprises 16 residues. The CDR3 region is CASSSLDREGNQPQHF. CDR3 nucleotide sequence: TGTGCCAGCAGCAGCCTAGACAGGGAGGGCAATCAGCCCCAGCATTTT.

The chain's CDR3 is CASSQAGKGYTF. The CDR3 bases are TGTGCCAGCAGCCAAGCAGGGAAAGGCTACACCTTC. The chain combines TRBV4-2 with TRBJ1-2; weak D call: TRBD1 (5 bases). Trimming took 1 base from V and 8 from J, leaving 8 bases between them. CDR3 size: 12 residues. Germline CDR1 is LGHNA and CDR2 is YNFKEQ.

The chain is built from TRBV7-9 and TRBJ1-3; D not certain. Per the germline V gene, CDR1 is SEHNR and CDR2 is FQNEAQ (reference sequence). Trimming shortened V by 8 bases and J by 0 bases, and 11 bases separated the two germline ends. This CDR3 has 14 amino acids. The CDR3 is CASHGRDSGNTIYF. The CDR3 coding sequence is TGTGCCAGCCACGGGAGGGACTCTGGAAACACCATATATTTT.

The CDR3 spells CASSLGGNPTNEKLFF. DNA for the CDR3: TGTGCCAGCAGCTTAGGAGGGAACCCAACTAATGAAAAACTGTTTTTT. The chain carries TRBV7-6 and TRBJ1-4, with unresolved D. The CDR3 covers 16 residues. CDR1 is SGHVS and CDR2 is FNYEAQ in the germline V gene. V was clipped by 1 base and J by 0 bases, with 9 bases between them. The whole variable domain, remainder taken from reference TRBV7-6 and TRBJ1-4, is GAGVSQSPRYKVTKRGQDVALRCDPISGHVSLYWYRQALGQGPEFLTYFNYEAQQDKSGLPNDRFSAERPEGSISTLTIQRTEQRDSAMYRCASSLGGNPTNEKLFFGSGTQLSVL.

This clone has only one observation. V is TRBV7-7 and J is TRBJ2-5, with 8 bases identical to TRBD1. The V and J ends lost 0 bases and 6 bases, in that order; junction bases with no gene match: 9. Germline V gene data show CDR1 as SSHAT and CDR2 as FNYEAQ (reference sequence). The CDR3 is 16 amino acids. The CDR3 DNA follows: TGTGCCAGCAGCTTAGCCGGACAGGGTATTATAAAGACCCAGTACTTC. This encodes CASSLAGQGIIKTQYF.

V usage is TRBV14 and J usage is TRBJ2-2; D remains ambiguous. CDR1 is SGHDN and CDR2 is FVKESK in the germline V gene. CDR3 size: 15 residues. V lost 4 bases to trimming and J lost 4 bases, with 13 bases between them. The chain's CDR3 is CASSPIRFLTGELFF. Here the CDR3 DNA reads TGTGCCAGCAGCCCCATCAGATTCCTCACCGGGGAGCTGTTTTTT.

V and J are TRBV20-1 and TRBJ1-2; D uncertain. V was trimmed by 3 bases and J by 8 bases, leaving 10 bases between them. The CDR3 runs to 11 residues. Germline V gives CDR1 DFQATT, CDR2 SNEGSKA (reference sequence). CDR3 sequence reads: CSASIHTGYTF. CDR3 nucleotides: TGCAGTGCTAGCATTCACACGGGCTACACCTTC.